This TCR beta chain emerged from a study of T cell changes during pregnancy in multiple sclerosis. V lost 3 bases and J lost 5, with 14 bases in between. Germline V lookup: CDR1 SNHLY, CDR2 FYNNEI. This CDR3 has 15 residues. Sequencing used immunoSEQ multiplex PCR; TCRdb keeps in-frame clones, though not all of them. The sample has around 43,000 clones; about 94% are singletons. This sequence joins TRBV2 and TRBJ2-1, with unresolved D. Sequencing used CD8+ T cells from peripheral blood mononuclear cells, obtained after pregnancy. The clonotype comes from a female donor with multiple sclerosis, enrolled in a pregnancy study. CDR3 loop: CASSDIVSFDNEQFF. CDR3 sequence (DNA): TGTGCCAGCAGTGACATAGTTTCCTTCGACAATGAGCAGTTCTTC.